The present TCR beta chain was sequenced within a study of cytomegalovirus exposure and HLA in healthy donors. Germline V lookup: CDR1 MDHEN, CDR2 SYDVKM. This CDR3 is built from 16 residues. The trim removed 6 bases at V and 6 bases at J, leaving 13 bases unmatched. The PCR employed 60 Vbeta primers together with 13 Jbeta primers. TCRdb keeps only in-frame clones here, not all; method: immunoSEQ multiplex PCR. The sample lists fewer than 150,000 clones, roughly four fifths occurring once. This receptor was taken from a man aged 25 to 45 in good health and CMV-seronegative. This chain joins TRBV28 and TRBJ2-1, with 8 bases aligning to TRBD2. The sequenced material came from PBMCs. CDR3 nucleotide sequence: TGTGCCAGCAGCCGCTCCGGGACTAGTATTCCCAATGAGCAGTTCTTC. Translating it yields CASSRSGTSIPNEQFF.